Presented here are 32 T cell receptor beta chains from one specimen sequenced in a study of OX40 agonist ivuxolimab in advanced cancers. Generated by immunoSEQ multiplex PCR, the TCRdb table keeps only in-frame clones and is missing some. The sample records 50,000 to 70,000 clones, over 80% being singletons. Sequencing was performed on CD4+ or CD8+ T cells sorted from blood, taken in a trial of the OX40 agonist ivuxolimab. The source is an adult with an advanced solid tumor such as melanoma, head and neck, liver or kidney cancer.

This rearrangement joins TRBV7-2 to TRBJ2-1; 7 nucleotides agree with TRBD2. The V and J ends lost 5 bases and 2 bases, in that order; junction bases with no gene match: 3. The germline CDR1 and CDR2 sequences are SGHTA and FQGNSA. The CDR3 is made up of 14 amino acids. The CDR3 DNA follows: TGTGCCAGCAGCCGACTAGCAACCTACAATGAGCAGTTCTTC. Protein product: CASSRLATYNEQFF.

The chain employs TRBV10-3 and TRBJ2-7; TRBD2 agrees at 13 bases. Germline values: CDR1 ENHRY, CDR2 SYGVKD. This CDR3 is 18 amino acids long. V lost 2 bases, J lost 0 bases, and 7 bases stayed unmatched. CDR3 sequence (DNA): TGTGCCATCAGTGAGGCCGGGACTAGCGGGACCTACTCCTACGAGCAGTACTTC. Protein sequence: CAISEAGTSGTYSYEQYF.

The V gene is TRBV4-3, the J gene TRBJ2-7, with D perhaps TRBD2 (5 bases). V lost 0 bases and J 0 bases, leaving 12 bases between the germline ends. CDR1 LGHNA and CDR2 YSLEER come from the germline V gene. The CDR3 is made up of 16 amino acids. CDR3 in amino acids: CASSQELGLRSYEQYF. CDR3 DNA sequence: TGCGCCAGCAGCCAAGAATTAGGACTCCGCTCCTACGAGCAGTACTTC.

The chain recombines TRBV28 with TRBJ1-1, with TRBD1 matching over 8 bases. V gave up 2 bases and J gave up 5 bases; unmatched junction bases: 7. Germline V CDR1 and CDR2: MDHEN, SYDVKM. The CDR3 runs to 15 residues. The chain's CDR3 is CASSLAGGAVTEAFF. As DNA, the CDR3 is TGTGCCAGCAGTTTAGCAGGGGGCGCGGTGACTGAAGCTTTCTTT.

This chain's CDR3 is CASSPLGLANEQFF. CDR3 bases: TGTGCCAGCTCACCCCTAGGACTAGCCAATGAGCAGTTCTTC. The chain uses TRBV18 and TRBJ2-1, with 8 bases identical to TRBD2. The ends lost 3 bases at V and 6 bases at J; junction bases unmatched: 4. The CDR3 has 14 amino acids. Germline V CDR1 and CDR2: KGHSH, LQKENI.

This clone showed up just a few times. The chain links TRBV7-3 to TRBJ2-1; 7 bases line up with TRBD2. Germline loops: CDR1 SGHTA, CDR2 FQGTGA. This CDR3 has 15 amino acids. V lost 4 bases and J lost 2; bases outside the gene matches: 5. In DNA form, the CDR3 reads TGTGCCAGCAGCTCTTCAGCGGGACCCTACAATGAGCAGTTCTTC. Translated: CASSSSAGPYNEQFF.

The rearrangement links TRBV2 to TRBJ2-1; 14 bases fit TRBD2. CDR1 SNHLY and CDR2 FYNNEI come from the germline V gene. CDR3 length: 20 amino acids. V lost 0 bases and J lost 1; bases outside the gene matches: 8. Here the CDR3 reads CASSEAGTSGRGISYNEQFF. Written as DNA, the CDR3 is TGTGCCAGCAGTGAAGCTGGGACTAGCGGGAGAGGGATTTCCTACAATGAGCAGTTCTTC.

The chain joins TRBV4-1 to TRBJ2-5; TRBD1 agrees at 8 bases. Per the germline V gene, CDR1 is MGHRA and CDR2 is YSYEKL. J lost 1 base, V lost 1 base, and 2 bases had no gene match. The length of the CDR3 is 15 residues. This chain's CDR3 is CASSQGDRPQETQYF. The CDR3 coding sequence is TGCGCCAGCAGCCAAGGGGACAGGCCCCAAGAGACCCAGTACTTC.

The chain employs TRBV19 and TRBJ1-5; D unclear. CDR3 length: 16 residues. CDR1 and CDR2 (germline): LNHDA, SQIVND (reference sequence). Trimming pared 6 bases from V and 0 bases from J, leaving 15 bases between. CDR3 bases: TGTGCCAGTAGGAACCTTGTCCATTATAGCAATCAGCCCCAGCATTTT. This encodes CASRNLVHYSNQPQHF. Combining the CDR3 with reference TRBV19 and TRBJ1-5 gives the whole variable domain DGGITQSPKYLFRKEGQNVTLSCEQNLNHDAMYWYRQDPGQGLRLIYYSQIVNDFQKGDIAEGYSVSREKKESFPLTVTSAQKNPTAFYLCASRNLVHYSNQPQHFGDGTRLSIL.

The V call is TRBV9, the J call TRBJ2-7; 8 positions match TRBD2. Germline V CDR1 and CDR2: SGDLS, YYNGEE. This CDR3 is built from 15 residues. The trim removed 4 bases at V and 0 bases at J, leaving 6 bases unmatched. CDR3 DNA sequence: TGTGCCAGCAGCCGAACTAGCGGCAGCTCCTACGAGCAGTACTTC. This sequence encodes CASSRTSGSSYEQYF. The entire variable domain, with the rest obtained from reference TRBV9 and TRBJ2-7, is as follows: DSGVTQTPKHLITATGQRVTLRCSPRSGDLSVYWYQQSLDQGLQFLIQYYNGEERAKGNILERFSAQQFPDLHSELNLSSLELGDSALYFCASSRTSGSSYEQYFGPGTRLTVT.

The V gene is TRBV27, the J gene TRBJ2-7, with 12 bases matching TRBD2. Germline CDR1 MNHEY, CDR2 SMNVEV (reference sequence). The CDR3 loop spans 14 amino acids. Trimming cost V 8 bases and J 5 bases; bases outside gene matches: 7. The CDR3 DNA reads TGTGCCAGCCGACTAGCGGGAGTTTTCCACGAGCAGTACTTC. Residues: CASRLAGVFHEQYF.

The chain recombines TRBV6-1 with TRBJ1-5; D call uncertain. V lost 1 base and J 1 base, leaving 5 bases between the germline ends. This CDR3 is built from 14 residues. In germline, CDR1 is MNHNS, CDR2 SASEGT. The DNA of the CDR3 is TGTGCCAGCAGTGAAGTCGGGAGCAATCAGCCCCAGCATTTT. Its translation: CASSEVGSNQPQHF.

The rearrangement links TRBV11-2 to TRBJ2-2; D is unclear. Trimming left V 10 bases short and J 0 bases short, with 9 bases between. Germline assignment: CDR1 SGHAT and CDR2 FQNNGV. This CDR3 is 13 amino acids long. CDR3 DNA: TGTGCCAATCAGGAGTCGAACACCGGGGAGCTGTTTTTT. This gives the protein CANQESNTGELFF.

The chain couples TRBV7-2 to TRBJ2-7; D is possibly TRBD1 (5 bases). This CDR3 comprises 13 residues. The V gene lost 1 base and the J gene lost 5 bases, with 9 bases spanning the gap. The germline gives CDR1 SGHTA, CDR2 FQGNSA. In nucleotides, the CDR3 is TGTGCCAGCAGCTTAGGCCAGGGCCACGAGCAGTACTTC. The encoded protein is CASSLGQGHEQYF. Based on the CDR3 plus reference TRBV7-2 and TRBJ2-7, the full variable domain is GAGVSQSPSNKVTEKGKDVELRCDPISGHTALYWYRQSLGQGLEFLIYFQGNSAPDKSGLPSDRFSAERTGGSVSTLTIQRTQQEDSAVYLCASSLGQGHEQYFGPGTRLTVT.

The chain has TRBV9 and TRBJ1-5, with 9 bases lining up with TRBD1. Losses at the gene ends were 10 bases for V and 8 bases for J; bases not matched to a gene: 19. Germline CDR1 SGDLS, CDR2 YYNGEE. CDR3 size: 16 residues. Here the CDR3 reads CASTSGTGRGKEPQHF. CDR3 nucleotides: TGTGCCTCTACCTCCGGGACAGGGCGCGGCAAGGAGCCCCAGCATTTT.

The rearrangement links TRBV27 to TRBJ2-2; the D is unclear. CDR1 MNHEY and CDR2 SMNVEV come from the germline V gene (reference sequence). V dropped 6 bases and J dropped 5 bases, with 10 bases sitting between them. The CDR3 extends over 13 amino acids. The CDR3 DNA reads as TGTGCCAGCAGCCTCCGGGCTACCGGGGAGCTGTTTTTT. The encoded protein is CASSLRATGELFF.

The rearrangement joins TRBV6-5 to TRBJ2-7; D not resolved. This CDR3 region has 11 residues. V lost 5 bases and J 7 bases, leaving 9 bases between the germline ends. Looked up from germline, CDR1 is MNHEY and CDR2 is SVGAGI. DNA for the CDR3: TGTGCCAGCAGTCCCCTGGGGGAGCAGTACTTC. Translated, it gives CASSPLGEQYF.

The chain employs TRBV9 and TRBJ2-3; D assignment may be TRBD1 or TRBD2 (5 bases each). V lost 0 bases, J lost 1 base, and 12 bases lay in between. The CDR3 consists of 16 residues. Germline assignment: CDR1 SGDLS and CDR2 YYNGEE. The CDR3 loop is CASSVVGGRGTDTQYF. Here the CDR3 DNA reads TGTGCCAGCAGCGTAGTTGGGGGACGGGGCACAGATACGCAGTATTTT.

The chain carries TRBV28 and TRBJ2-7; the D gene is possibly TRBD1 (5 bases). CDR1 and CDR2 (germline): MDHEN, SYDVKM. V lost 3 bases to trimming and J lost 5 bases, with 14 bases between them. CDR3 length equals 14 residues. This CDR3 reads CASSFLQGFHEQYF. CDR3 DNA sequence: TGTGCCAGCAGTTTTCTTCAGGGCTTCCACGAGCAGTACTTC.

The chain recombines TRBV27 with TRBJ2-1; 9 bases map to TRBD1. Unmatched junction bases numbered 9, after V lost 2 bases and J lost 4 bases. The CDR3 contains 17 residues. The V gene's germline CDR1 is MNHEY and CDR2 SMNVEV (reference sequence). CDR3 in DNA: TGTGCCAGCAGTTTACGGGTTCGGGACAGGGATTACAATGAGCAGTTCTTC. This codes for CASSLRVRDRDYNEQFF.

This clone is judged medium-sized (0.01 to 0.1%). This chain links TRBV7-9 with TRBJ2-7, with D perhaps TRBD2 (6 bases). The germline V and J ends were trimmed by 5 bases and 0 bases, with 14 bases remaining between them. The germline V gene has CDR1 SEHNR and CDR2 FQNEAQ (reference sequence). This CDR3 comprises 15 residues. In nucleotides, the CDR3 is TGTGCCAGCAGCCCCCAATGGGGGGACTCCTACGAGCAGTACTTC. Residues: CASSPQWGDSYEQYF.

DNA of the CDR3: TGTGCCAGCAGCTCAGGACTAGACCACGAGCAGTACTTC. Protein product: CASSSGLDHEQYF. The rearrangement joins TRBV7-9 to TRBJ2-7; 7 bases are shared with TRBD2. The CDR3 has 13 residues. V shed 4 bases, J shed 5 bases, and the junction held 5 bases outside the gene matches. In germline, CDR1 is SEHNR, CDR2 FQNEAQ (reference sequence).

This clone was recorded once. The gene calls are TRBV11-2 and TRBJ1-3; D remains unclear. CDR3 length: 14 residues. The germline V and J ends were trimmed by 1 base and 3 bases, with 7 bases remaining between them. The germline gives CDR1 SGHAT, CDR2 FQNNGV. The CDR3, as DNA: TGTGCCAGCAGCTTAGTTGGCAGTGGAAACACCATATATTTT. Its translation is CASSLVGSGNTIYF.

The CDR3 sequence is CASSPTSPGGTTGSQPQHF. The CDR3 DNA reads TGTGCCAGCTCACCCACCTCCCCGGGGGGTACGACGGGCAGCCAGCCCCAGCATTTT. The V call is TRBV18, the J call TRBJ1-5; TRBD1 might be the D (5 bases). V lost 3 bases to trimming and J lost 7 bases, with 28 bases between them. This CDR3 spans 19 amino acids. Germline V gives CDR1 KGHSH, CDR2 LQKENI.

The V and J genes are TRBV14 and TRBJ2-3; 12 bases fit TRBD2. Trimming at V came to 0 bases and at J to 6 bases, leaving 16 bases not matched to a gene. CDR1 is SGHDN, CDR2 FVKESK, per germline. The CDR3 extends over 20 amino acids. The CDR3 DNA is TGTGCCAGCAGCCAAGATTATGGTGCTAGCGGGAGGGCCGGTGGGGATACGCAGTATTTT. Translation gives CASSQDYGASGRAGGDTQYF. The whole variable domain, filled in from reference TRBV14 and TRBJ2-3, reads EAGVTQFPSHSVIEKGQTVTLRCDPISGHDNLYWYRRVMGKEIKFLLHFVKESKQDESGMPNNRFLAERTGGTYSTLKVQPAELEDSGVYFCASSQDYGASGRAGGDTQYFGPGTRLTVL.

The genes are TRBV29-1 and TRBJ2-3; D perhaps matches TRBD2 (6 bases). With 3 bases removed from V and 3 bases from J, the gap between germline ends came to 16 bases. The CDR3 has 15 amino acids. CDR1 and CDR2 (germline): SQVTM, ANQGSEA. The CDR3 DNA reads TGCAGCGTTGAGCCCCGGGAGATTGTAACAGATACGCAGTATTTT. Its protein is CSVEPREIVTDTQYF.

The sample holds one count of this clone. The genes are TRBV6-4 and TRBJ2-3; 10 positions match TRBD2. The CDR3 is made up of 15 amino acids. The germline CDR1 and CDR2 sequences are MRHNA and SNTAGT. The V segment lost 6 bases and the J segment 6 bases; nucleotides outside the gene matches: 9. CDR3 coding DNA: TGTGCCAGCAGCCCGACTAGCGGGTATGGGGATACGCAGTATTTT. Translated: CASSPTSGYGDTQYF.

V is TRBV11-2 and J is TRBJ2-5; the D is unclear. The V gene lost 1 base and the J gene lost 5 bases, with 11 bases spanning the gap. This CDR3 contains 14 residues. From germline, CDR1 is SGHAT and CDR2 FQNNGV. The CDR3 DNA sequence: TGTGCCAGCAGCTTAGTGGCAGGCCGGGAGACCCAGTACTTC. Protein: CASSLVAGRETQYF.

The genes are TRBV7-9 and TRBJ2-7; either TRBD1 or TRBD2 may fit D (6 bases each). Trimming cost V 6 bases and J 1 base, with 10 bases left between them. This CDR3 region has 13 residues. Germline values: CDR1 SEHNR, CDR2 FQNEAQ (reference sequence). DNA of the CDR3: TGTGCCAGCAGAGGGGGGAGTTCCTACGAGCAGTACTTC. It encodes CASRGGSSYEQYF.

This chain links TRBV5-4 with TRBJ2-7; no firm D call. CDR1 is SGHNT, CDR2 YYREEE, per germline (reference sequence). The CDR3 extends over 11 amino acids. The V and J ends lost 0 bases and 4 bases respectively, with 2 bases between them. In DNA form, the CDR3 reads TGTGCCAGCAGCTTGGGGTACGAGCAGTACTTC. Its protein product is CASSLGYEQYF.

This clone has more than one count but fewer than ten. This CDR3 is also generated by other DNA sequences in the sample. V usage is TRBV5-1 and J usage is TRBJ2-2; D is uncertain. This CDR3 has 13 amino acids. Germline V gives CDR1 SGHRS, CDR2 YFSETQ. The V and J ends lost 4 bases and 5 bases respectively, with 9 bases between them. The DNA for the CDR3 is TGCGCCAGCAGCCTTCCTGGTACCGGGGAGCTGTTTTTT. Encoded protein: CASSLPGTGELFF.

This chain uses TRBV27 with TRBJ1-1; D is unresolved. V gave up 6 bases and J gave up 7 bases, with 18 bases separating them. Germline V gene lookup returns CDR1 MNHEY and CDR2 SMNVEV (reference sequence). This CDR3 has 14 amino acids. The CDR3 protein is CASRTPGSPFEAFF. The DNA of the CDR3 is TGTGCCAGCAGAACCCCCGGGAGCCCCTTTGAAGCTTTCTTT.